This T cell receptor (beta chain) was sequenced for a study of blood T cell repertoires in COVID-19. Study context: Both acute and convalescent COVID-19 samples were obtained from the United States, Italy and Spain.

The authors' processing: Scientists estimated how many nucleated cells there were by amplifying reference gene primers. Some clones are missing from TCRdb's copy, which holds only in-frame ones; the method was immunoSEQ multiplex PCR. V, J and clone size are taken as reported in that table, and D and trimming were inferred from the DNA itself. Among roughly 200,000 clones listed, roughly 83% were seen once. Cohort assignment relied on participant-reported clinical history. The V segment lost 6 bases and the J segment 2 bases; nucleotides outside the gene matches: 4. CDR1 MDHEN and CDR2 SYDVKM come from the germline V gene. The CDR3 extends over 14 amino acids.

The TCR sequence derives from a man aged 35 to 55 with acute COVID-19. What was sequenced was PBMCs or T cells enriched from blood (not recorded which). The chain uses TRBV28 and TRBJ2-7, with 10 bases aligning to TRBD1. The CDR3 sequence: CASRGTGAPYEQYF. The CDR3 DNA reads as TGTGCCAGCAGAGGGACAGGGGCCCCCTACGAGCAGTACTTC.